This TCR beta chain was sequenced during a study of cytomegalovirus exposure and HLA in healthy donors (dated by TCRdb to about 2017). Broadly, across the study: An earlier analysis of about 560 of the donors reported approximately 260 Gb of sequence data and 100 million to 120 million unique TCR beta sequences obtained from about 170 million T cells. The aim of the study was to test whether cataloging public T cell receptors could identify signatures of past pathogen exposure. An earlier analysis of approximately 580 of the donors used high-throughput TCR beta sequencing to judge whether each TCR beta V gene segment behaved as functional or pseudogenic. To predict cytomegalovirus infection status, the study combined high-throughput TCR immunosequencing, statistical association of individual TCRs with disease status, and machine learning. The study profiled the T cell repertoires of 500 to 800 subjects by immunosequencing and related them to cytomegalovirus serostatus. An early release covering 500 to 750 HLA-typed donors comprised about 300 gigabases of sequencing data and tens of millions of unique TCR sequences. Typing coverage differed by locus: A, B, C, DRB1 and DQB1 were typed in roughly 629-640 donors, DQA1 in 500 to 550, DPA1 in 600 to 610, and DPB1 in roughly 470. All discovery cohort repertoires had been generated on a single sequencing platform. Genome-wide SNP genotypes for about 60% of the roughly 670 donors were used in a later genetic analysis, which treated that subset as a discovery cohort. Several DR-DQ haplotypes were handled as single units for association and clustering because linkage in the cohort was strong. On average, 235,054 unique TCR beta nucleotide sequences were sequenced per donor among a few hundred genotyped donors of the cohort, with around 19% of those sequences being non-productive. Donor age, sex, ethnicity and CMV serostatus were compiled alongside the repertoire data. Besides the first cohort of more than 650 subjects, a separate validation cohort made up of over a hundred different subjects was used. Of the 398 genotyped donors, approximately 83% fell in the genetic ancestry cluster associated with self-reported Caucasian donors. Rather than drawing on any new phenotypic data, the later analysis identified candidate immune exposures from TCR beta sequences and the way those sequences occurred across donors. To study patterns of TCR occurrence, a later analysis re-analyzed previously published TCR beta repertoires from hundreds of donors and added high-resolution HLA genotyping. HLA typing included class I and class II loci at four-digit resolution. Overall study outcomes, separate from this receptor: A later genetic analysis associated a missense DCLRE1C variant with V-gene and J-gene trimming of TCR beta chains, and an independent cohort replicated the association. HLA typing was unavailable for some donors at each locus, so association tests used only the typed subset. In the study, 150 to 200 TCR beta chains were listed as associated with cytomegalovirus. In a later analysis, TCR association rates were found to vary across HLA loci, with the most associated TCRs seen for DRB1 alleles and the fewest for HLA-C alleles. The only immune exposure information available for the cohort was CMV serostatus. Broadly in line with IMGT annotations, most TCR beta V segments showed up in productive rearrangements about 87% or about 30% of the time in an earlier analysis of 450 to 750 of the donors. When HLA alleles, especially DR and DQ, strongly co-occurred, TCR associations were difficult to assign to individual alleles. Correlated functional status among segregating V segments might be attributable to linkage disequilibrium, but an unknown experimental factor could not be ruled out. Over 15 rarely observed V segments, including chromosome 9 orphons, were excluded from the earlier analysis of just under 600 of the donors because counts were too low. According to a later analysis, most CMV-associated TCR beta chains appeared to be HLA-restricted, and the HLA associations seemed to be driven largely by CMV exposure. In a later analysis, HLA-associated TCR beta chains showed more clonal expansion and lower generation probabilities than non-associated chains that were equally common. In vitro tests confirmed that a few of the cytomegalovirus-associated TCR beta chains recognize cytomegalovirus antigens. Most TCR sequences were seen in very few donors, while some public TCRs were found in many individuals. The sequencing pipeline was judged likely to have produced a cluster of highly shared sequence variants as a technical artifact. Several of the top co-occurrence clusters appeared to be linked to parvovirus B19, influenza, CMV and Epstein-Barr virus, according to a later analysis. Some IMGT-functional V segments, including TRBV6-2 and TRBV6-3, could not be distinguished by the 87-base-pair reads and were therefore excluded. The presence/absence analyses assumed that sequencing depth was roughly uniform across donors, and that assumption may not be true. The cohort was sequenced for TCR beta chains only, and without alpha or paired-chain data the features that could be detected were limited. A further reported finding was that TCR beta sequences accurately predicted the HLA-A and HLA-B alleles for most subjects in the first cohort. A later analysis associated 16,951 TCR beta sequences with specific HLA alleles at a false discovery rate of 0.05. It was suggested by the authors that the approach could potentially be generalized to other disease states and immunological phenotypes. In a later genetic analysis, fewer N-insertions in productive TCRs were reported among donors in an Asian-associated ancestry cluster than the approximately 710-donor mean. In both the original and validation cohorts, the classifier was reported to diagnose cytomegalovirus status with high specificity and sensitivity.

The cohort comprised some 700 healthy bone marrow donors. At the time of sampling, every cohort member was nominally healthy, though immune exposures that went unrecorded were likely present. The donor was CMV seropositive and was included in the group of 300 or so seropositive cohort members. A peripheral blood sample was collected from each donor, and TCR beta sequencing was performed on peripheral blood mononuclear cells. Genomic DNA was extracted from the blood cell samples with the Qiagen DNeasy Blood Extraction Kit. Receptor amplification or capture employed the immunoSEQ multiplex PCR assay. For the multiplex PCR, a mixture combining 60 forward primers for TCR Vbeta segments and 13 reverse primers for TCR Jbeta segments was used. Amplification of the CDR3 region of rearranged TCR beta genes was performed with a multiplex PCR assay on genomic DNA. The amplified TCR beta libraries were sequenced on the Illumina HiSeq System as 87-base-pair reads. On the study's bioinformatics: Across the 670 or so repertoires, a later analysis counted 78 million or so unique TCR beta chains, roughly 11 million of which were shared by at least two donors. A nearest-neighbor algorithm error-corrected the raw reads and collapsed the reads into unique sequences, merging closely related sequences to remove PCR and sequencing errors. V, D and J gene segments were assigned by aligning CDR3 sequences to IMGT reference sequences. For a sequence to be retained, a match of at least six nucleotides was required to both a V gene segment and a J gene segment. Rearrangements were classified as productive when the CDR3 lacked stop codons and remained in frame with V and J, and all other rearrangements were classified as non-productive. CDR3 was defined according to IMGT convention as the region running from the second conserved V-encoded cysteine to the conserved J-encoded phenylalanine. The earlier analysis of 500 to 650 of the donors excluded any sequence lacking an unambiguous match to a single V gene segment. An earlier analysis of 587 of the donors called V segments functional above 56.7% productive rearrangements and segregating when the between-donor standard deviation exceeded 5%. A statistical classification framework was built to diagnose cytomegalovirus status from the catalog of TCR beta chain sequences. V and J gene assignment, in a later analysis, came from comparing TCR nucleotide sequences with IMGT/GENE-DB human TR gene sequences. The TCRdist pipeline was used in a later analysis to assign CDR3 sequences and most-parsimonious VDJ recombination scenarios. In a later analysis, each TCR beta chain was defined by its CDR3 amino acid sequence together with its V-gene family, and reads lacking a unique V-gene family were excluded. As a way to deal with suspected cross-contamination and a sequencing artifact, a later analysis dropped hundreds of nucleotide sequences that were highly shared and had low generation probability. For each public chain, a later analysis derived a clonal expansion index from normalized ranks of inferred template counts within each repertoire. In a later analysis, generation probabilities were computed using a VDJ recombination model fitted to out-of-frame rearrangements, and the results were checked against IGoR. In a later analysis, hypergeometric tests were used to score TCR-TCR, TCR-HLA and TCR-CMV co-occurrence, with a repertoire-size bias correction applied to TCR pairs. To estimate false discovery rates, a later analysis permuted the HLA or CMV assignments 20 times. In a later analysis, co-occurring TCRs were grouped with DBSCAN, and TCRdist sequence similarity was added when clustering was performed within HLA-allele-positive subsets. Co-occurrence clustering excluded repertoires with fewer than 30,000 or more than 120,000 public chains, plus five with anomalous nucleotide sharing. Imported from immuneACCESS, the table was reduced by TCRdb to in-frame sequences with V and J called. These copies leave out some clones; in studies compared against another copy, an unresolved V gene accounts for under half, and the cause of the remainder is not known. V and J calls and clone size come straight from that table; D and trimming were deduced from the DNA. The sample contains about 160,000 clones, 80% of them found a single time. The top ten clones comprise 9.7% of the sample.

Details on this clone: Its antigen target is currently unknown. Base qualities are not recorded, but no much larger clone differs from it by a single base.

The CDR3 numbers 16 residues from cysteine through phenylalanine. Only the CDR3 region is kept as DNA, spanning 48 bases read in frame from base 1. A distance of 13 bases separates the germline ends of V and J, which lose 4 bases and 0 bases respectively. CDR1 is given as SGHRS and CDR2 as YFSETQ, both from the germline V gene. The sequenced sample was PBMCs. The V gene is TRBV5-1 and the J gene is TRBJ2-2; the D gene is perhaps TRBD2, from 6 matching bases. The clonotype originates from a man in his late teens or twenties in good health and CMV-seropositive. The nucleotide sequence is TGCGCCAGCAGCGCAAGGGACTCCTCGAACACCGGGGAGCTGTTTTTT. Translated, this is CASSARDSSNTGELFF.